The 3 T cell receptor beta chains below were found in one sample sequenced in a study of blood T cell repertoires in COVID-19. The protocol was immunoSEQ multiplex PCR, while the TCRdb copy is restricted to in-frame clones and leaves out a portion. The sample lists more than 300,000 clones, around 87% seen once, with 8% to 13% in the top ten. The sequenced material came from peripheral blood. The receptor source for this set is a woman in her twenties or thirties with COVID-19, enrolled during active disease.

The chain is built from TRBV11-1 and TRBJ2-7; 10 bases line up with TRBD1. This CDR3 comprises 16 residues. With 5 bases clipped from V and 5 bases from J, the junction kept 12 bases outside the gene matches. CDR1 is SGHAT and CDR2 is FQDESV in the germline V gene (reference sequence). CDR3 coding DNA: TGTGCCAGCAGCCCCAAGGGGGACAGGGGATCCCACGAGCAGTACTTC. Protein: CASSPKGDRGSHEQYF.

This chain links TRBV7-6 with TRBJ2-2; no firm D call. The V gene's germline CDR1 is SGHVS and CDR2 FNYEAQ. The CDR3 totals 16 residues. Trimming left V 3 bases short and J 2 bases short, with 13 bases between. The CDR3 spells CASSFISGANTGELFF. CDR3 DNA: TGTGCCAGCAGCTTCATAAGTGGAGCTAACACCGGGGAGCTGTTTTTT.

In nucleotides, the CDR3 is TGCGCCAGCAGTGAACACACAGATACGCAGTATTTT. As protein: CASSEHTDTQYF. The J gene is TRBJ2-3, the V gene TRBV10-1; unclear D gene. The CDR3 covers 12 residues. V lost 3 bases and J 2 bases, leaving 3 bases between the germline ends. The V gene's germline CDR1 is WNHNN and CDR2 SYGVQD (reference sequence).